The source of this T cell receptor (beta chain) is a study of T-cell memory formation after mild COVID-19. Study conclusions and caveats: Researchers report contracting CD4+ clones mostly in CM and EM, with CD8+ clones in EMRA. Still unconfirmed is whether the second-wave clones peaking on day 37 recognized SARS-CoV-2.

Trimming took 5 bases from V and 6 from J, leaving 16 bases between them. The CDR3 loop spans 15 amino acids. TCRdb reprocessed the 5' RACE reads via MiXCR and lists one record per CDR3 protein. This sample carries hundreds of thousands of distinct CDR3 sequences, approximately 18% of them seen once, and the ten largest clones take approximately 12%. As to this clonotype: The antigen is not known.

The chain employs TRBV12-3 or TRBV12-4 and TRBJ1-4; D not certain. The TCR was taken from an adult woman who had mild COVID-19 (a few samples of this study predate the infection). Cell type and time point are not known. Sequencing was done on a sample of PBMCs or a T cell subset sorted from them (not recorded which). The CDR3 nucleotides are TGTGCCAGCAGTCTCCAAGGTATCGTGGATGAAAAACTGTTTTTT. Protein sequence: CASSLQGIVDEKLFF.